This paragraph reports one T cell receptor beta chain. This sample is drawn from a study of patients and donors after allogeneic stem cell transplantation. The CDR3 has 14 amino acids. CDR1 is MNHNS, CDR2 SASEGT, per germline. Trimming at V came to 7 bases and at J to 5 bases, leaving 7 bases not matched to a gene. TCRdb analysed the RT-PCR reads with MiXCR anew, one entry per CDR3 protein. The table shows about a million distinct CDR3 sequences, with approximately 18% occurring only once. This chain connects TRBV6-1 to TRBJ2-3; 9 positions agree with TRBD1. The source is a human donor who was either an allogeneic HSCT recipient or a stem cell or donor lymphocyte infusion donor (not recorded which). It is not recorded whose cells these are; they may come from a transplant donor. Material: blood, either unsorted or a sorted T cell fraction (not recorded which). The CDR3 DNA reads as TGTGCCAGCAATAAACAGGGGGCCGAAGATACGCAGTATTTT. Translating it yields CASNKQGAEDTQYF.